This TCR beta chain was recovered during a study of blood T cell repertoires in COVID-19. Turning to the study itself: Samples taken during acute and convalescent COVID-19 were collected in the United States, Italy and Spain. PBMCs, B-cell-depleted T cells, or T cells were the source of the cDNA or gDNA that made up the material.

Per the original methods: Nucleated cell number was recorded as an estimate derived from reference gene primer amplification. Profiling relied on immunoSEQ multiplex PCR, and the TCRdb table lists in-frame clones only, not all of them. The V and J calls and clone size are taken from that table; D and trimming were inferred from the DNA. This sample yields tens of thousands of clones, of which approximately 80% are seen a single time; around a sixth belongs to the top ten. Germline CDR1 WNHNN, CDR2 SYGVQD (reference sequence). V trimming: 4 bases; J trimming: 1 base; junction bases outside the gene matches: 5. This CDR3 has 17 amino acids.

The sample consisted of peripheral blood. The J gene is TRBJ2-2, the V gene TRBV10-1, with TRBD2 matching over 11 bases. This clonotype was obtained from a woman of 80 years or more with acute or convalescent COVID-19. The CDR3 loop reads CASSGSGTSGNTGELFF. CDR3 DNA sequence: TGCGCCAGCAGTGGGTCCGGGACTAGCGGGAACACCGGGGAGCTGTTTTTT.